This T cell receptor (beta chain) originates from a study of T cell repertoires in cytomegalovirus infection. Study context: A matching HLA type, together with CMV infection, was signaled by public TCR beta signatures.

With respect to this clonotype: The antigen is undetermined.

Trimming cost V 3 bases and J 1 base; bases outside gene matches: 4. Germline values: CDR1 SGHVS, CDR2 FQNEAQ. CDR3 length equals 15 residues. Overall study findings and caveats: Dominant in the ex vivo response were TCR beta clonotypes restricted by HLA-C and specific for CMV.

TCRdb reprocessed the reads via MiXCR and lists one record per CDR3 protein. In the table there are some 310,000 distinct CDR3 sequences, 25% of which are singletons. The chain links TRBV7-8 to TRBJ1-1, with TRBD1 matching over 8 bases. Sequences were derived from cultured PBMCs, sampled from culture after CMV antigen stimulation. This TCR was recovered from a human donor in good health (CMV status not recorded). Some clones in this sample may be carry-over from other donors' samples. In nucleotides, the CDR3 is TGTGCCAGCAGCTTCCCGACAGGGGCGAACACTGAAGCTTTCTTT. This gives the protein CASSFPTGANTEAFF.